This T cell receptor beta chain was profiled in a study of T cell changes during pregnancy in multiple sclerosis. Sequencing used immunoSEQ multiplex PCR; TCRdb keeps in-frame clones, though not all of them. Counted here are roughly 30,000 clones, around 90% occurring once; the ten biggest clones make up 0.74%. CDR3 size: 16 residues. The germline CDR1 and CDR2 sequences are KGHSH and LQKENI. V lost 0 bases to trimming and J lost 0 bases, with 12 bases between them. The material was CD4+ T cells from peripheral blood mononuclear cells, obtained in the first trimester of pregnancy. The chain uses TRBV18 and TRBJ2-7; TRBD1 is a possible D gene (6 bases). The clonotype was recovered from a female donor in good health, enrolled as a control in a pregnancy study. The CDR3 nucleotides are TGTGCCAGCTCACCACCGAGTACAGGGAACTCCTACGAGCAGTACTTC. Translation: CASSPPSTGNSYEQYF.